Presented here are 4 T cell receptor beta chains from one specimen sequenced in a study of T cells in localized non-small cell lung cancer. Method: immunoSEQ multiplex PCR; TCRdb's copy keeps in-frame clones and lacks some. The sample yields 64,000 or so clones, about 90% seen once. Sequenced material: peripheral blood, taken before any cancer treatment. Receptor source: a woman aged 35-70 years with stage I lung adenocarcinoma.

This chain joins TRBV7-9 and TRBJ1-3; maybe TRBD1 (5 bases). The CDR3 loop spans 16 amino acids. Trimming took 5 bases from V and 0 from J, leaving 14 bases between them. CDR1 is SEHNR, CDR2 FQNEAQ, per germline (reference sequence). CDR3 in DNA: TGTGCCAGCAGCCTCTACACGGGACTCTCTGGAAACACCATATATTTT. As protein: CASSLYTGLSGNTIYF.

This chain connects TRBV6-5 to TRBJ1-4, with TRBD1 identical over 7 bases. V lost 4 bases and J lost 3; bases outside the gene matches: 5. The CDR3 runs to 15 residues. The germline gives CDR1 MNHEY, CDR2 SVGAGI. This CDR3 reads CASSFDRVPNEKLFF. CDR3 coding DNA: TGTGCCAGCAGTTTCGACAGGGTCCCTAATGAAAAACTGTTTTTT.

The chain's CDR3 is CASSPGLPYEQYF. For the CDR3, the DNA is TGTGCCAGCAGCCCAGGACTACCCTACGAGCAGTACTTC. The chain is built from TRBV9 and TRBJ2-7, with D perhaps matching TRBD2 (6 bases). The CDR3 is 13 amino acids. Trimming took off 4 bases at V and 2 bases at J, with 10 bases between the two ends. The germline CDR1 and CDR2 sequences are SGDLS and YYNGEE.

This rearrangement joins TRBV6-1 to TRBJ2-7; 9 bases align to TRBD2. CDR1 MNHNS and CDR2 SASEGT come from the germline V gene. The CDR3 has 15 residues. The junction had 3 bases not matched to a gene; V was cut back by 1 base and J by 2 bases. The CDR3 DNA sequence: TGTGCCAGCAGTGAAGTATTAGCGGGGGCCTACGAGCAGTACTTC. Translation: CASSEVLAGAYEQYF.